This T cell receptor beta chain stems from a study of PD-L1 blockade in urothelial cancer. About the research overall: Male sex and bladder-origin urothelial cancer were recorded for about 85% of the roughly 29 patients. Study-wide results and caveats: A pretreatment blood TCR clonality that fell below the median predicted better progression-free and overall survival.

The table came from immunoSEQ multiplex PCR; TCRdb's copy has only in-frame clones and leaves some out. The sample includes approximately 94,000 clones, more than 75% seen only once; the top ten take 1.5% to 2.5%. The germline V and J ends were trimmed by 0 bases and 0 bases, with 10 bases remaining between them. CDR1 and CDR2 from the germline V gene are SGDLS and YYNGEE. The CDR3 extends over 16 amino acids. With regard to this clone: What it binds is unknown.

The time point was: pretreatment peripheral blood. The study enrolled patients with locally advanced or metastatic urothelial carcinoma. The clonotype was recovered from a man aged 55 to 70 with urothelial cancer. Sequenced here: PBMCs, sampled around atezolizumab (anti-PD-L1) treatment. The chain couples TRBV9 to TRBJ1-3, with no clear D. The CDR3 coding sequence is TGTGCCAGCAGCGTAGCGGCACAGTACTCTGGAAACACCATATATTTT. Translation: CASSVAAQYSGNTIYF. Looking up the rest from reference TRBV9 and TRBJ1-3 gives the full variable domain: DSGVTQTPKHLITATGQRVTLRCSPRSGDLSVYWYQQSLDQGLQFLIQYYNGEERAKGNILERFSAQQFPDLHSELNLSSLELGDSALYFCASSVAAQYSGNTIYFGEGSWLTVV.